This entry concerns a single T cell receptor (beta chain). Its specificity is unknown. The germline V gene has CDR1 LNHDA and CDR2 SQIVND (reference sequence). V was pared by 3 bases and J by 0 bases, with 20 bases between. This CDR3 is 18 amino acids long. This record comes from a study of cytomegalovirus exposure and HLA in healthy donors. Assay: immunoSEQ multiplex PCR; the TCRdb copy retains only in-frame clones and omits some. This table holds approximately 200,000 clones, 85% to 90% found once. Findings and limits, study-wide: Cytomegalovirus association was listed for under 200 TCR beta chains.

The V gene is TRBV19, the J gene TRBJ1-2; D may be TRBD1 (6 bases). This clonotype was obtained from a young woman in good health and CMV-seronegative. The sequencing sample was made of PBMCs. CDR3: CASSISWDKFSTNYGYTF. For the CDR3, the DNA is TGTGCCAGTAGTATCTCTTGGGACAAATTTAGCACTAACTATGGCTACACCTTC.